The next 19 T cell receptor beta chains were all read from a single sample in a study of cytomegalovirus exposure and HLA in healthy donors. The PCR had 60 Vbeta and 13 Jbeta primers. Sequenced by immunoSEQ multiplex PCR; TCRdb stores in-frame clones only, minus some. The table includes more than 130,000 clones, about 80% detected once. Input material: PBMCs. The source is a man aged 35 to 55 in good health and CMV-seropositive.

Here the CDR3 reads CATSPGDSATNEKLFF. The CDR3 region has the DNA TGTGCCACCAGCCCGGGGGACAGTGCAACTAATGAAAAACTGTTTTTT. The chain carries TRBV15 and TRBJ1-4; 7 bases agree with TRBD1. This CDR3 is built from 16 residues. Germline loops: CDR1 LNHNV, CDR2 YYDKDF (reference sequence). The V segment lost 5 bases and the J segment 0 bases; nucleotides outside the gene matches: 6.

The CDR3 nucleotides read TGTGCCAGCAGACCGCGGGGGAGCACAGATACGCAGTATTTT. Its translation is CASRPRGSTDTQYF. The chain joins TRBV2 to TRBJ2-3, with 7 nucleotides matching TRBD2. Germline CDR1 is SNHLY and CDR2 is FYNNEI. Unmatched junction bases numbered 3, after V lost 6 bases and J lost 0 bases. The CDR3 covers 14 residues.

This chain joins TRBV15 and TRBJ2-3, with D perhaps TRBD1 (5 bases). Germline-derived CDR1 and CDR2 are LNHNV and YYDKDF (reference sequence). The CDR3 loop spans 21 amino acids. The V and J ends lost 0 bases and 0 bases respectively, with 25 bases between them. CDR3 amino acids: CATSRDRRQGPRKASTDTQYF. CDR3 sequence (DNA): TGTGCCACCAGCAGAGATAGAAGGCAGGGCCCCCGCAAGGCTAGCACAGATACGCAGTATTTT.

This clone was detected once. The genes are TRBV9 and TRBJ1-2; D gene unclear. The CDR3 loop spans 11 amino acids. Trimming pared 7 bases from V and 8 bases from J, leaving 12 bases between. Germline CDR1 reads SGDLS; CDR2 reads YYNGEE. CDR3 coding DNA: TGTGCCAGCGGAGGTCTTGGGGGCTACACCTTC. This gives the protein CASGGLGGYTF. Drawing the rest from reference TRBV9 and TRBJ1-2, the complete variable domain is DSGVTQTPKHLITATGQRVTLRCSPRSGDLSVYWYQQSLDQGLQFLIQYYNGEERAKGNILERFSAQQFPDLHSELNLSSLELGDSALYFCASGGLGGYTFGSGTRLTVV.

J is TRBJ2-5 and V is TRBV6-4, with 10 bases lining up with TRBD1. Unmatched junction bases numbered 7, after V lost 2 bases and J lost 4 bases. This CDR3 has 16 residues. Germline V gene sequence: CDR1 MRHNA, CDR2 SNTAGT. The CDR3 sequence is CASSDPRQGARETQYF. CDR3 DNA sequence: TGTGCCAGCAGTGACCCTAGACAGGGGGCTCGAGAGACCCAGTACTTC.

This chain uses TRBV10-3 with TRBJ1-2; TRBD1 agrees at 7 bases. The CDR3 extends over 15 amino acids. Germline CDR1 reads ENHRY; CDR2 reads SYGVKD. V gave up 7 bases and J gave up 2 bases; unmatched junction bases: 10. This chain's CDR3 is CAITGGQGVNYGYTF. As DNA, the CDR3 is TGTGCCATCACCGGAGGGCAGGGGGTCAACTATGGCTACACCTTC.

This clone came up a few times. This chain joins TRBV7-9 and TRBJ2-1, with 10 bases fitting TRBD2. The J segment lost 6 bases and the V segment lost 3 bases, leaving 2 bases of the junction unmatched. This CDR3 is built from 14 residues. Looked up from germline, CDR1 is SEHNR and CDR2 is FQNEAQ (reference sequence). CDR3 residues: CASSFPSGSNEQFF. The DNA for the CDR3 is TGTGCCAGCAGCTTCCCTAGCGGGAGCAATGAGCAGTTCTTC.

This chain connects TRBV4-3 to TRBJ1-1; no firm D call. Between the trimmed V and J ends, which lost 4 bases and 1 base, there was a span of 10 bases. The CDR3 loop spans 14 amino acids. Germline V lookup: CDR1 LGHNA, CDR2 YSLEER. The CDR3, as DNA: TGCGCCAGCAGCCTTTGGACTGAGAACACTGAAGCTTTCTTT. Translating gives CASSLWTENTEAFF.

V is TRBV4-2 and J is TRBJ2-5, with D perhaps TRBD2 (6 bases). The better agreement between TRBJ2-7 and the DNA end casts doubt on the J call. CDR3 size: 16 residues. CDR1 is LGHNA and CDR2 is YNFKEQ in the germline V gene. The CDR3 sequence is CASSQPPGRGTYEQYF. The CDR3 nucleotides read TGTGCCAGCAGCCAACCCCCCGGGCGGGGAACCTACGAGCAGTACTTC.

The chain uses TRBV12-5 and TRBJ1-2; 7 bases match TRBD1. The CDR3 totals 15 residues. From germline, CDR1 is LGHNT and CDR2 FRNRAP. V was pared by 1 base and J by 3 bases, with 5 bases of the junction left unmatched. The CDR3 sequence is CASGLETGSHYGYTF. The DNA of the CDR3 is TGTGCTAGTGGTTTGGAGACAGGGTCGCACTATGGCTACACCTTC.

The chain carries TRBV30 and TRBJ2-1, with 9 positions matching TRBD2. The germline CDR1 and CDR2 sequences are GTSNPN and SVGIG (reference sequence). This CDR3 has 15 residues. With V trimmed by 0 bases and J by 9 bases, 9 bases remained unmatched. This CDR3 is CAWSVPGGGAGEQFF. The CDR3 bases are TGTGCCTGGAGTGTACCGGGCGGGGGGGCGGGTGAGCAGTTCTTC.

The CDR3 protein is CASSFDRGQNEQFF. The CDR3 DNA sequence: TGTGCCAGCAGCTTCGACAGGGGGCAAAATGAGCAGTTCTTC. The chain is built from TRBV7-2 and TRBJ2-1; 10 positions agree with TRBD1. Germline V gene data show CDR1 as SGHTA and CDR2 as FQGNSA. This CDR3 has 14 residues. The V gene end was trimmed by 3 bases and the J gene end by 7 bases; junction bases not matched to a gene: 3.

The J gene is TRBJ1-1, the V gene TRBV28; D might be TRBD1 (5 bases). This CDR3 comprises 13 residues. V lost 8 bases and J 0 bases, leaving 10 bases between the germline ends. CDR1 is MDHEN, CDR2 SYDVKM, per germline. CDR3: CASWGGVNTEAFF. CDR3 DNA: TGTGCCAGCTGGGGGGGGGTGAACACTGAAGCTTTCTTT.

V usage is TRBV7-2 and J usage is TRBJ2-5, with 8 bases aligning to TRBD2. Germline V gene sequence: CDR1 SGHTA, CDR2 FQGNSA. The CDR3 has 16 residues. The ends lost 1 base at V and 0 bases at J; junction bases unmatched: 4. The DNA of the CDR3 is TGTGCCAGCAGCTTAGGGAGCGGGGGCCACCAAGAGACCCAGTACTTC. Encoded protein: CASSLGSGGHQETQYF.

This chain links TRBV5-1 with TRBJ2-7, with 7 nucleotides matching TRBD1. Germline CDR1 and CDR2: SGHRS and YFSETQ. The length of the CDR3 is 14 residues. J gave up 3 bases and V 3 bases, and 6 bases lay outside the gene matches. The CDR3 loop is CASSYLTGNYEQYF. The CDR3 region has the DNA TGCGCCAGCAGCTACCTGACAGGGAACTACGAGCAGTACTTC.

This clone is a singleton in its sample. V gene TRBV5-1 combines with J gene TRBJ2-1; maybe TRBD1 (6 bases). Germline V gene data show CDR1 as SGHRS and CDR2 as YFSETQ. CDR3 length: 15 residues. V dropped 0 bases and J dropped 12 bases, with 19 bases sitting between them. The CDR3 sequence: CASSLAETGRRWQFF. The CDR3 DNA is TGCGCCAGCAGCTTGGCCGAGACAGGTCGGCGTTGGCAGTTCTTC.

This chain uses TRBV18 with TRBJ1-2, with 7 bases fitting TRBD1. CDR3 length equals 16 residues. CDR1 and CDR2 (germline): KGHSH, LQKENI. The V gene end was trimmed by 3 bases and the J gene end by 0 bases; junction bases not matched to a gene: 7. CDR3 sequence reads: CASSPQGDGANYGYTF. In DNA form, the CDR3 reads TGTGCCAGCTCACCCCAGGGGGACGGAGCTAACTATGGCTACACCTTC.

This clone appeared a single time. The chain joins TRBV5-6 to TRBJ1-5; D unresolved. This CDR3 contains 12 residues. V lost 0 bases and J 7 bases, leaving 5 bases between the germline ends. The germline gives CDR1 SGHDT, CDR2 YYEEEE. The CDR3 nucleotides read TGTGCCAGCAGCTTGGGTTTACAGCCCCAGCATTTT. Its translation: CASSLGLQPQHF.

This chain connects TRBV7-7 to TRBJ1-2, with 8 bases aligning to TRBD1. The CDR3 runs 13 residues. V lost 5 bases and J lost 6; bases outside the gene matches: 5. Germline CDR1 is SSHAT and CDR2 is FNYEAQ (reference sequence). For the CDR3, the DNA is TGTGCCAGCAGCCTCTGGACAGGGAATGGCTACACCTTC. Amino acid sequence: CASSLWTGNGYTF.